This T cell receptor (beta chain) is from a study of shared clonotypes between healthy human individuals. Study-wide points: Although depth was large, rarefaction showed that sequencing of the sorted subsets was incomplete.

Comment on this clone: Its matching antigen is unknown.

This CDR3 region has 17 residues. Germline CDR1 and CDR2: SGDLS and YYNGEE. Trimming cost V 3 bases and J 1 base, with 19 bases left between them. The method was immunoSEQ multiplex PCR; TCRdb's version includes in-frame clones alone and lacks a portion of them. The sample holds roughly 2.1 million clones; about 92% are singletons and the top ten take roughly 1.7%. Naivety among CD8 cells was defined by CD45RO negativity and positive CCR7 selection, thereby excluding terminally differentiated effector memory CD45RA+ cells. Donors had no recently reported acute infections or vaccinations and were HIV-negative.

The sample taken for sequencing was naive CD8+ T cells from PBMCs. The chain combines TRBV9 with TRBJ1-2; unclear D gene. The sequence derives from a man aged 18 to 29 in good health. Some clones in this sample may be carry-over from other donors' samples. Written as DNA, the CDR3 is TGTGCCAGCAGCGCGCAGTACCGGGATTCTTTTAACTATGGCTACACCTTC. Translating gives CASSAQYRDSFNYGYTF.